These 28 T cell receptor beta chains were sequenced from one sample in a study of cytomegalovirus exposure and HLA in healthy donors. The PCR was carried out with 60 Vbeta primers and 13 Jbeta primers. Clones were read by immunoSEQ multiplex PCR, and TCRdb kept only the in-frame ones, dropping some. The sample lists over 150,000 clones, around 86% seen once, with approximately 0.87% in the top ten. Specimen: PBMCs. The receptors here all came from a girl aged 2 to 10 in good health and CMV-seropositive.

The gene calls are TRBV7-8 and TRBJ1-1; the match to TRBD1 covers 9 bases. Germline CDR1 and CDR2: SGHVS and FQNEAQ. The V and J ends lost 5 bases and 10 bases, in that order; junction bases with no gene match: 14. The CDR3 has 15 residues. As DNA, the CDR3 is TGTGCCAGCAGCCTCCCCGCCGTACAGGGGGCGGCAGCTTTCTTT. It translates to CASSLPAVQGAAAFF.

The CDR3 here is CAWSRTGVGVNEQFF. In DNA, the CDR3 is TGTGCCTGGAGTAGGACGGGAGTTGGGGTAAATGAGCAGTTCTTC. V usage is TRBV30 and J usage is TRBJ2-1, with D tentatively TRBD2 (6 bases). With 2 bases removed from V and 7 bases from J, the gap between germline ends came to 18 bases. Germline assignment: CDR1 GTSNPN and CDR2 SVGIG (reference sequence). The CDR3 extends over 15 amino acids.

The chain combines TRBV27 with TRBJ1-1; tentative D call: TRBD1 (5 bases). Trimming pared 4 bases from V and 10 bases from J, leaving 16 bases between. CDR3 length: 13 amino acids. Germline V gene sequence: CDR1 MNHEY, CDR2 SMNVEV (reference sequence). CDR3 nucleotides: TGTGCCAGCAGTTACGACAGCCCCTTTCGAGCTTTCTTT. Amino acids: CASSYDSPFRAFF.

V and J are TRBV15 and TRBJ2-7; TRBD2 might be the D (5 bases). The length of the CDR3 is 15 residues. The V end was cut by 0 bases, the J end by 4 bases, with 13 bases between. CDR1 and CDR2 (germline): LNHNV, YYDKDF (reference sequence). The CDR3 bases are TGTGCCACCAGCAGAGAACGGACTCAACTGTACGAGCAGTACTTC. This translates into CATSRERTQLYEQYF.

Written as DNA, the CDR3 is TGTGCCTGGAGTTCCGGGACAGGCGACAATGAGCAGTTCTTC. It encodes CAWSSGTGDNEQFF. The gene calls are TRBV30 and TRBJ2-1; 8 bases map to TRBD1. The CDR3 is made up of 14 amino acids. Losses at the gene ends were 2 bases for V and 5 bases for J; bases not matched to a gene: 5. Looked up from germline, CDR1 is GTSNPN and CDR2 is SVGIG (reference sequence).

The V gene is TRBV30, the J gene TRBJ1-5, with 9 bases that match TRBD1. This CDR3 comprises 14 residues. Germline values: CDR1 GTSNPN, CDR2 SVGIG (reference sequence). Losses at the gene ends were 2 bases for V and 7 bases for J; bases not matched to a gene: 6. The CDR3 protein is CAWSTQGARQPQHF. The CDR3 DNA sequence: TGTGCCTGGAGTACACAGGGGGCACGACAGCCCCAGCATTTT.

V usage is TRBV20-1 and J usage is TRBJ2-1, with D possibly TRBD2 on 5 matching bases. This CDR3 region has 11 residues. Trimming left V 6 bases short and J 6 bases short, with 9 bases between. CDR1 and CDR2 from the germline V gene are DFQATT and SNEGSKA (reference sequence). CDR3 DNA sequence: TGCAGTGCCGAAAGCGGCAATGAGCAGTTCTTC. Protein product: CSAESGNEQFF.

V gene TRBV9 combines with J gene TRBJ2-2; TRBD2 might be the D (6 bases). Germline values: CDR1 SGDLS, CDR2 YYNGEE. This CDR3 has 19 amino acids. Trimming shortened V by 4 bases and J by 0 bases, and 22 bases separated the two germline ends. The CDR3, as DNA: TGTGCCAGCAGCCTGCAGGGTCGACTAGGTATCACGAACACCGGGGAGCTGTTTTTT. This translates into CASSLQGRLGITNTGELFF.

This chain links TRBV18 with TRBJ2-2; 14 bases align to TRBD2. CDR3 length: 15 residues. Germline V CDR1 and CDR2: KGHSH, LQKENI. Trimming at V came to 6 bases and at J to 7 bases, leaving 4 bases not matched to a gene. CDR3 in DNA: TGTGCCAGCTCTCCGGGACTAGCGGGAGACGGGGAGCTGTTTTTT. It translates to CASSPGLAGDGELFF. Full variable domain (missing parts from reference TRBV18 and TRBJ2-2): NAGVMQNPRHLVRRRGQEARLRCSPMKGHSHVYWYRQLPEEGLKFMVYLQKENIIDESGMPKERFSAEFPKEGPSILRIQQVVRGDSAAYFCASSPGLAGDGELFFGEGSRLTVL.

The chain employs TRBV7-9 and TRBJ1-1; D gene uncertain. The germline V gene has CDR1 SEHNR and CDR2 FQNEAQ (reference sequence). V was trimmed by 3 bases and J by 0 bases, leaving 14 bases between them. The CDR3 has 16 residues. In nucleotides, the CDR3 is TGTGCCAGCAGCTTGACACCAGGCCCCCTGAACACTGAAGCTTTCTTT. This gives the protein CASSLTPGPLNTEAFF.

The chain is built from TRBV4-1 and TRBJ2-7, with 7 bases matching TRBD2. The CDR3 covers 14 residues. Losses at the gene ends were 2 bases for V and 2 bases for J; bases not matched to a gene: 3. Germline V CDR1 and CDR2: MGHRA, YSYEKL. CDR3 amino acids: CASSQWGGTYEQYF. In nucleotides, the CDR3 is TGCGCCAGCAGCCAATGGGGGGGGACCTACGAGCAGTACTTC.

The J gene is TRBJ2-1, the V gene TRBV10-2, with D possibly TRBD2 on 6 matching bases. CDR1 is WSHSY and CDR2 is SAAADI in the germline V gene. CDR3 length: 14 amino acids. The V end was cut by 11 bases, the J end by 6 bases, with 20 bases between. CDR3 protein: CASSKTFGSNEQFF. CDR3 nucleotide sequence: TGCGCCTCCTCGAAGACGTTCGGGAGCAATGAGCAGTTCTTC.

This chain links TRBV15 with TRBJ2-1; TRBD2 aligns across 9 bases. J lost 3 bases, V lost 0 bases, and 3 bases had no gene match. The CDR3 is 16 amino acids. Per the germline V gene, CDR1 is LNHNV and CDR2 is YYDKDF (reference sequence). The CDR3 region is CATSRDLSGSYNEQFF. CDR3 coding DNA: TGTGCCACCAGCAGAGATCTTAGCGGGAGCTACAATGAGCAGTTCTTC.

The chain couples TRBV14 to TRBJ2-1; D gene uncertain. The V end was cut by 4 bases, the J end by 4 bases, with 14 bases between. The germline V gene has CDR1 SGHDN and CDR2 FVKESK. The CDR3 has 15 amino acids. The CDR3 sequence: CASSLLRLQYNEQFF. In DNA, the CDR3 is TGTGCCAGCAGCCTCCTCAGACTGCAATACAATGAGCAGTTCTTC.

V and J are TRBV15 and TRBJ2-5; TRBD1 is a possible D gene (6 bases). Germline V gives CDR1 LNHNV, CDR2 YYDKDF (reference sequence). There are 14 residues in the CDR3. The V end lost 1 base, the J end lost 5 bases, and 11 bases lay between the germline ends. CDR3 residues: CATSRGERGETQYF. The CDR3 nucleotides are TGTGCCACCAGCAGAGGGGAAAGGGGGGAGACCCAGTACTTC. Combining the CDR3 with reference TRBV15 and TRBJ2-5 gives the whole variable domain DAMVIQNPRYQVTQFGKPVTLSCSQTLNHNVMYWYQQKSSQAPKLLFHYYDKDFNNEADTPDNFQSRRPNTSFCFLDIRSPGLGDTAMYLCATSRGERGETQYFGPGTRLLVL.

CDR3 sequence: CAWTPGATDTQYF. Written as DNA, the CDR3 is TGTGCCTGGACACCCGGAGCCACAGATACGCAGTATTTT. The V gene is TRBV30, the J gene TRBJ2-3; D remains ambiguous. The CDR3 is made up of 13 amino acids. Germline lookup yields CDR1 GTSNPN and CDR2 SVGIG (reference sequence). V was clipped by 4 bases and J by 2 bases, with 10 bases between them.

This chain uses TRBV5-1 with TRBJ2-1; TRBD2 matches at 13 bases. The germline V gene has CDR1 SGHRS and CDR2 YFSETQ. Trimming removed 4 bases from V and 7 bases from J; junction bases left unmatched: 5. CDR3 length equals 15 residues. CDR3 in DNA: TGCGCCAGCAGCCAAAGGACTAGCGGGAGTAATGAGCAGTTCTTC. This sequence encodes CASSQRTSGSNEQFF.

CDR3 nucleotide sequence: TGTGCCTGGAGTACTCGACAGGGCCAGCCCCAGCATTTT. Protein product: CAWSTRQGQPQHF. This rearrangement joins TRBV30 to TRBJ1-5, with 7 bases aligning to TRBD1. The J segment lost 7 bases and the V segment lost 2 bases, leaving 5 bases of the junction unmatched. CDR1 GTSNPN and CDR2 SVGIG come from the germline V gene (reference sequence). This CDR3 region has 13 residues.

The chain is built from TRBV30 and TRBJ2-2; 8 bases align to TRBD1. This CDR3 is 13 amino acids long. The V gene end was trimmed by 3 bases and the J gene end by 6 bases; junction bases not matched to a gene: 3. Germline values: CDR1 GTSNPN, CDR2 SVGIG (reference sequence). CDR3 in amino acids: CAWRDRVAGELFF. In DNA form, the CDR3 reads TGTGCCTGGAGGGACAGGGTGGCCGGGGAGCTGTTTTTT.

The chain employs TRBV5-1 and TRBJ2-1, with 7 bases matching TRBD2. This CDR3 is built from 15 residues. Germline V gives CDR1 SGHRS, CDR2 YFSETQ. The V segment lost 6 bases and the J segment 0 bases; nucleotides outside the gene matches: 6. The CDR3 region has the DNA TGCGCCAGCAAAACTAGCGACAGCTCCTACAATGAGCAGTTCTTC. Translation gives CASKTSDSSYNEQFF.

V is TRBV29-1 and J is TRBJ2-5; TRBD1 might be the D (6 bases). The CDR3 loop spans 12 amino acids. The V and J ends lost 3 bases and 4 bases respectively, with 9 bases between them. CDR1 SQVTM and CDR2 ANQGSEA come from the germline V gene. The CDR3 nucleotides read TGCAGCGTTGAGGTAGGGGGAGAGACCCAGTACTTC. Translating it yields CSVEVGGETQYF.

In its sample, this clone was seen once. The chain carries TRBV30 and TRBJ1-4; 8 positions match TRBD1. The ends lost 3 bases at V and 6 bases at J; junction bases unmatched: 9. The CDR3 is 15 residues long. CDR1 is GTSNPN, CDR2 SVGIG, per germline (reference sequence). CDR3 sequence (DNA): TGTGCCTGGAGCCTACACAGGGGGTTCTATGAAAAACTGTTTTTT. Translating gives CAWSLHRGFYEKLFF.

The chain combines TRBV2 with TRBJ2-1; TRBD2 agrees at 10 bases. The CDR3 extends over 15 amino acids. CDR1 SNHLY and CDR2 FYNNEI come from the germline V gene. The junction had 6 bases not matched to a gene; V was cut back by 6 bases and J by 4 bases. The CDR3, as DNA: TGTGCCAGCAGCCTTATTAGCGGGAGGTACAATGAGCAGTTCTTC. This encodes CASSLISGRYNEQFF. Supplemented by reference TRBV2 and TRBJ2-1, the full variable domain reads EPEVTQTPSHQVTQMGQEVILRCVPISNHLYFYWYRQILGQKVEFLVSFYNNEISEKSEIFDDQFSVERPDGSNFTLKIRSTKLEDSAMYFCASSLISGRYNEQFFGPGTRLTVL.

The chain couples TRBV11-2 to TRBJ2-7; D gene ambiguous. Trimming stripped 5 bases from V and 3 bases from J, with 2 bases between. Germline V gene data show CDR1 as SGHAT and CDR2 as FQNNGV. CDR3 length equals 10 residues. The CDR3, as DNA: TGTGCCAGCAGCCACTACGAGCAGTACTTC. Translated: CASSHYEQYF. Full variable domain (outside the CDR3, taken from reference TRBV11-2 and TRBJ2-7): EAGVAQSPRYKIIEKRQSVAFWCNPISGHATLYWYQQILGQGPKLLIQFQNNGVVDDSQLPKDRFSAERLKGVDSTLKIQPAKLEDSAVYLCASSHYEQYFGPGTRLTVT.

V is TRBV4-1 and J is TRBJ2-2; a weak D match, TRBD2 (6 bases). With 2 bases removed from V and 4 bases from J, the gap between germline ends came to 17 bases. Germline V gene data show CDR1 as MGHRA and CDR2 as YSYEKL. The length of the CDR3 is 17 residues. The CDR3 DNA follows: TGCGCCAGCAGCCAATACCCGCGCCGGGAGCCCACCGGGGAGCTGTTTTTT. Translated, it gives CASSQYPRREPTGELFF.

The V gene is TRBV2, the J gene TRBJ1-3; D gene unclear. Trimming left V 6 bases short and J 0 bases short, with 12 bases between. Germline CDR1 SNHLY, CDR2 FYNNEI. This CDR3 spans 15 amino acids. CDR3 DNA: TGTGCCAGCAGGGTCGGGTTGCCCTCTGGAAACACCATATATTTT. Translating it yields CASRVGLPSGNTIYF.

The rearrangement joins TRBV7-2 to TRBJ1-1; D is possibly TRBD1 (5 bases). The length of the CDR3 is 18 residues. Between the trimmed V and J ends, which lost 3 bases and 1 base, there was a span of 21 bases. Germline assignment: CDR1 SGHTA and CDR2 FQGNSA. The CDR3 reads CASSFDPGWGPGNTEAFF. As DNA, the CDR3 is TGTGCCAGCAGCTTTGACCCAGGTTGGGGCCCTGGGAACACTGAAGCTTTCTTT.

This clone has only a few counts. The rearrangement uses TRBV28 and TRBJ1-1; 12 bases align to TRBD1. Germline CDR1 and CDR2: MDHEN and SYDVKM. V lost 0 bases to trimming and J lost 2 bases; unmatched junction nucleotides: 1. There are 16 residues in the CDR3. Here the CDR3 DNA reads TGTGCCAGCAGTTTATGGGGGACAGGGGGCAACACTGAAGCTTTCTTT. Translated: CASSLWGTGGNTEAFF.